This TCR beta chain was found in a study of control samples from healthy donors and cancer patients. Sequencing used immunoSEQ multiplex PCR; TCRdb keeps in-frame clones, though not all of them. The table includes approximately 65,000 clones, roughly 86% detected once. Unmatched junction bases numbered 10, after V lost 4 bases and J lost 6 bases. The CDR3 sequence is 15 residues long. Per the germline V gene, CDR1 is MNHEY and CDR2 is SVGAGI. This rearrangement joins TRBV6-5 to TRBJ1-2, with 8 bases that match TRBD1. Input material: PBMCs. The receptor's source is a man between 60 and 75 years old with lung cancer. The CDR3: CASSFEIRGRDGYTF. CDR3 DNA: TGTGCCAGCAGTTTCGAAATCAGGGGGCGTGATGGCTACACCTTC.